One and the same sample provided the 20 T cell receptor beta chains below, sequenced in a study of blood T cell repertoires in COVID-19. Clones were sequenced by immunoSEQ multiplex PCR, and TCRdb holds only the in-frame ones, with some missing. Here the sample spans 110,000 to 150,000 clones, about 77% being singletons. Sequencing was carried out using peripheral blood. The receptors were gathered from a man aged 55 to 70 with acute or convalescent COVID-19.

V and J are TRBV29-1 and TRBJ1-1, with no clear D. Germline values: CDR1 SQVTM, CDR2 ANQGSEA. Trimming took off 8 bases at V and 2 bases at J, with 12 bases between the two ends. This CDR3 contains 12 residues. CDR3 nucleotides: TGCAGCTCTCTCGCAGATAACACTGAAGCTTTCTTT. It translates to CSSLADNTEAFF.

The V and J genes are TRBV5-1 and TRBJ2-7; D is possibly TRBD1 (5 bases). The CDR3 has 14 amino acids. V lost 8 bases and J 4 bases, leaving 19 bases between the germline ends. Germline CDR1 SGHRS, CDR2 YFSETQ. In nucleotides, the CDR3 is TGCGCCAGTACCCCGGACACCGGACGGTACGAGCAGTACTTC. Its translation is CASTPDTGRYEQYF.

This chain connects TRBV3-1 (or the pseudogene TRBV3-2) to TRBJ1-4; no clear D. Germline V gives CDR1 LGHDT, CDR2 YNNKEL (reference sequence). CDR3 length: 12 residues. The V end was cut by 2 bases, the J end by 5 bases, with 3 bases between. The CDR3 DNA follows: TGTGCCAGCAGCCAACGGAATGAAAAACTGTTTTTT. It specifies CASSQRNEKLFF.

This chain connects TRBV7-9 to TRBJ1-2; D possibly corresponds to TRBD1 (5 bases). Trimming removed 4 bases at V and 7 bases at J, with 13 bases between. The CDR3 consists of 13 residues. Per the germline V gene, CDR1 is SEHNR and CDR2 is FQNEAQ (reference sequence). The CDR3 nucleotides read TGTGCCAGCAGCTATCGGGGGACCCTTGGCTACACCTTC. Its translation: CASSYRGTLGYTF.

The chain combines TRBV3-1 (or the pseudogene TRBV3-2) with TRBJ2-5, with 8 bases aligning to TRBD1. The length of the CDR3 is 14 residues. CDR1 and CDR2 (germline): LGHDT, YNNKEL (reference sequence). J lost 4 bases, V lost 1 base, and 2 bases had no gene match. The CDR3: CASSQVGQGETQYF. The CDR3 DNA reads as TGTGCCAGCAGCCAAGTAGGACAGGGAGAGACCCAGTACTTC.

The chain joins TRBV18 to TRBJ2-1; maybe TRBD2 (6 bases). This CDR3 comprises 13 residues. CDR1 and CDR2 (germline): KGHSH, LQKENI. Trimming left V 10 bases short and J 8 bases short, with 18 bases between. DNA for the CDR3: TGTGCCACAACCGGGGCGGGGAATTATGAGCAGTTCTTC. The encoded protein is CATTGAGNYEQFF.

The chain carries TRBV6-2 or TRBV6-3 and TRBJ2-5; 10 positions agree with TRBD1. CDR3 size: 15 residues. Trimming removed 4 bases from V and 1 base from J; junction bases left unmatched: 3. The germline V gene encodes CDR1 MNHEY and CDR2 SVGEGT. The CDR3 region has the DNA TGTGCCAGCAGTTGGACAGGGGGACTCCAAGAGACCCAGTACTTC. Its protein is CASSWTGGLQETQYF.

V gene TRBV11-2 combines with J gene TRBJ2-2; 7 bases agree with TRBD2. CDR1 and CDR2 (germline): SGHAT, FQNNGV. The junction had 19 bases not matched to a gene; V was cut back by 5 bases and J by 4 bases. This CDR3 is 19 amino acids long. The CDR3 spells CASSGVSGRESYFTGELFF. The CDR3 DNA reads as TGTGCCAGCAGCGGTGTAAGCGGGCGGGAGAGTTATTTCACCGGGGAGCTGTTTTTT.

The V and J genes are TRBV13 and TRBJ2-1; TRBD2 agrees at 9 bases. Trimming took 0 bases from V and 8 from J; bases not matched to a gene: 8. This CDR3 is built from 16 residues. Germline loops: CDR1 PRHDT, CDR2 FYEKMQ (reference sequence). CDR3 in DNA: TGTGCCAGCAGCTTAGGGCTCGGGACTAGCATCTATGAGCAGTTCTTC. It translates to CASSLGLGTSIYEQFF.

The genes are TRBV5-1 and TRBJ2-7; 9 nucleotides match TRBD2. This CDR3 is built from 15 residues. Germline V CDR1 and CDR2: SGHRS, YFSETQ. V lost 4 bases to trimming and J lost 4 bases; unmatched junction nucleotides: 9. CDR3: CASSLQSSGIYEQYF. CDR3 in DNA: TGCGCCAGCAGCCTCCAGTCTAGCGGGATATACGAGCAGTACTTC. Filled out from reference TRBV5-1 and TRBJ2-7, the complete variable domain reads KAGVTQTPRYLIKTRGQQVTLSCSPISGHRSVSWYQQTPGQGLQFLFEYFSETQRNKGNFPGRFSGRQFSNSRSEMNVSTLELGDSALYLCASSLQSSGIYEQYFGPGTRLTVT.

The chain employs TRBV5-4 and TRBJ1-5; 10 nucleotides line up with TRBD1. CDR1 and CDR2 from the germline V gene are SGHNT and YYREEE (reference sequence). J gave up 1 base and V 4 bases, and 2 bases lay outside the gene matches. CDR3 length: 15 residues. CDR3 region: CASSQDRGSNQPQHF. The CDR3 nucleotides are TGTGCCAGCAGCCAGGACAGGGGGAGCAATCAGCCCCAGCATTTT.

The chain uses TRBV14 and TRBJ1-1, with 8 bases matching TRBD1. Germline values: CDR1 SGHDN, CDR2 FVKESK. The CDR3 covers 14 residues. V trimming: 5 bases; J trimming: 7 bases; junction bases outside the gene matches: 9. CDR3 sequence (DNA): TGTGCCAGCAGCGCGCGGGACAGGAGATTTGAAGCTTTCTTT. Encoded protein: CASSARDRRFEAFF. The full variable domain, its missing parts supplied by reference TRBV14 and TRBJ1-1, is EAGVTQFPSHSVIEKGQTVTLRCDPISGHDNLYWYRRVMGKEIKFLLHFVKESKQDESGMPNNRFLAERTGGTYSTLKVQPAELEDSGVYFCASSARDRRFEAFFGQGTRLTVV.

The rearrangement joins TRBV27 to TRBJ2-7; 11 bases match TRBD2. Trimming took 6 bases from V and 2 from J; bases not matched to a gene: 6. Germline CDR1 is MNHEY and CDR2 is SMNVEV (reference sequence). The CDR3 has 15 residues. The CDR3 loop reads CASRTLLAGAYEQYF. CDR3 sequence (DNA): TGTGCCAGCAGAACCTTACTAGCGGGAGCCTACGAGCAGTACTTC.

For this clone: Other DNA variants within this sample encode the same CDR3. As DNA, the CDR3 is TGTGCCAGCAGCTTGGGAGGGGACACTGAAGCTTTCTTT. Translating it yields CASSLGGDTEAFF. The genes are TRBV7-8 and TRBJ1-1, with D perhaps matching TRBD1 (5 bases). Germline CDR1 and CDR2: SGHVS and FQNEAQ. The V and J ends lost 3 bases and 3 bases respectively, with 8 bases between them. This CDR3 is 13 amino acids long.

The V gene is TRBV6-5, the J gene TRBJ2-7; 8 bases agree with TRBD2. This CDR3 comprises 11 residues. Germline CDR1 and CDR2: MNHEY and SVGAGI. The V and J ends lost 7 bases and 9 bases, in that order; junction bases with no gene match: 5. The CDR3 DNA sequence: TGTGCCAGCACCTCCCGGGGGGGGCAGTACTTC. It encodes CASTSRGGQYF.

V is TRBV14 and J is TRBJ2-7, with 7 bases identical to TRBD2. V shed 1 base, J shed 1 base, and the junction held 13 bases outside the gene matches. This CDR3 contains 18 residues. Germline lookup yields CDR1 SGHDN and CDR2 FVKESK. Here the CDR3 reads CASSQVKAGRLGSYEQYF. The CDR3 DNA reads as TGTGCCAGCAGCCAAGTTAAAGCCGGGAGGTTAGGGTCCTACGAGCAGTACTTC.

This chain joins TRBV5-6 and TRBJ2-7; 10 bases align to TRBD1. After removal of 5 bases from V and 2 bases from J, the junction contained 4 bases not matched to a gene. Germline CDR1 and CDR2: SGHDT and YYEEEE. The CDR3 is 14 residues long. The CDR3 DNA is TGTGCCAGCAGGGGACAGGGGAACACCTACGAGCAGTACTTC. Translation: CASRGQGNTYEQYF.

This chain connects TRBV5-1 to TRBJ1-1; 11 nucleotides agree with TRBD1. From germline, CDR1 is SGHRS and CDR2 YFSETQ. J was trimmed by 1 base and V by 3 bases; bases with no gene match: 5. The CDR3 runs 16 residues. The CDR3 reads CASSSRTGGGNTEAFF. The CDR3 bases are TGCGCCAGCAGCTCAAGGACAGGGGGCGGGAACACTGAAGCTTTCTTT. Variable domain in full (rest from reference TRBV5-1 and TRBJ1-1): KAGVTQTPRYLIKTRGQQVTLSCSPISGHRSVSWYQQTPGQGLQFLFEYFSETQRNKGNFPGRFSGRQFSNSRSEMNVSTLELGDSALYLCASSSRTGGGNTEAFFGQGTRLTVV.

This chain connects TRBV21-1 to TRBJ2-3; the table names TRBD2, a call not compared with the DNA. TRBV21-1 is annotated as a pseudogene. This CDR3 comprises 16 residues. CDR3 sequence: CASSNSGGRVGDTQYF. The CDR3, as DNA: TGTGCCAGCAGCAACTCGGGGGGAAGGGTAGGGGATACGCAGTATTTT.

The chain uses TRBV11-3 and TRBJ2-1; 15 positions match TRBD2. CDR1 SGHNT and CDR2 YENEEA come from the germline V gene. The CDR3 spans 18 residues. V was pared by 5 bases and J by 2 bases, with 7 bases of the junction left unmatched. CDR3 sequence reads: CASSAGLAGGPAYNEQFF. The CDR3 nucleotides read TGTGCCAGCAGCGCTGGACTAGCGGGAGGGCCCGCCTACAATGAGCAGTTCTTC.